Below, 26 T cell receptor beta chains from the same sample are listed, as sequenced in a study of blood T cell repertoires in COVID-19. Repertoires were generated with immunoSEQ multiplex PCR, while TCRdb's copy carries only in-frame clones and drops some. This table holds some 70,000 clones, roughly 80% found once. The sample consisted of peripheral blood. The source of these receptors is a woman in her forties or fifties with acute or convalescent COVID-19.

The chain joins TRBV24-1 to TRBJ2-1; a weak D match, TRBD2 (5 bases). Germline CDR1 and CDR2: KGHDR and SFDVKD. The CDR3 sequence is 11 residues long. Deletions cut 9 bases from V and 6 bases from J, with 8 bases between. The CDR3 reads CATDRGNEQFF. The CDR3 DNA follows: TGTGCCACCGACCGGGGCAATGAGCAGTTCTTC.

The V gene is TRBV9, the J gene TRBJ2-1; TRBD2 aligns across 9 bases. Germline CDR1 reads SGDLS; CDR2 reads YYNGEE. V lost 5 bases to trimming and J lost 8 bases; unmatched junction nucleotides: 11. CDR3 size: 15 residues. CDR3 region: CASRPSGTSFDEQFF. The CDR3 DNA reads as TGTGCCAGCAGGCCCTCCGGGACTAGCTTCGATGAGCAGTTCTTC.

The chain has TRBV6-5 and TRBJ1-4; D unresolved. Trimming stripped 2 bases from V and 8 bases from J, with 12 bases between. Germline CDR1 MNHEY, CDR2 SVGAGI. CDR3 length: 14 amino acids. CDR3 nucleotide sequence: TGTGCCAGCAGTTACCTGGCGGTCGGAGAAAAACTGTTTTTT. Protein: CASSYLAVGEKLFF.

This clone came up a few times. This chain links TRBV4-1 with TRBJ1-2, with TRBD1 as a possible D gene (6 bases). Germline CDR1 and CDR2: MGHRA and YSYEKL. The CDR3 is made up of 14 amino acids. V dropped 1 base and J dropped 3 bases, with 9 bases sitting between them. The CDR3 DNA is TGCGCCAGCAGCCAAGTACAGGGAGACTATGGCTACACCTTC. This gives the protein CASSQVQGDYGYTF.

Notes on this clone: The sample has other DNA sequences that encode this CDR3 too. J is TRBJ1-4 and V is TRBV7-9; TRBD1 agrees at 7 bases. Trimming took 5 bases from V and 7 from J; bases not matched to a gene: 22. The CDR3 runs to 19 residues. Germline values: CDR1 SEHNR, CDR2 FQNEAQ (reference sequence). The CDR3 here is CASSLRQGSISSRLEKLFF. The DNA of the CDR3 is TGTGCCAGCAGCCTCAGACAGGGTTCAATTTCTAGCCGACTTGAAAAACTGTTTTTT.

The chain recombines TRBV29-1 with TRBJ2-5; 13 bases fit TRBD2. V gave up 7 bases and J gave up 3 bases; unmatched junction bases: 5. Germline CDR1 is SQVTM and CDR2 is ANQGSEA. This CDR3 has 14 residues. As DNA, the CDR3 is TGCAGCGCAGACGGACTAGCGGGGGAAGAGACCCAGTACTTC. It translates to CSADGLAGEETQYF.

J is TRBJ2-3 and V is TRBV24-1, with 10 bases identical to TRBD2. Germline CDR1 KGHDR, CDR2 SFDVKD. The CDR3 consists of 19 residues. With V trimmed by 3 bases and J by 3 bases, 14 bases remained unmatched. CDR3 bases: TGTGCCACCAGTGATCCTGCTCAATGGACTAGCGGTTATACAGATACGCAGTATTTT. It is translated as CATSDPAQWTSGYTDTQYF.

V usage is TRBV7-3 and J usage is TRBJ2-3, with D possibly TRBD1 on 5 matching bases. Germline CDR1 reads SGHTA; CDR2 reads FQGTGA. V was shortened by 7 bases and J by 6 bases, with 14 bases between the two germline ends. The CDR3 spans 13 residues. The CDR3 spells CASKDQQGDTQYF. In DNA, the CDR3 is TGTGCCAGCAAGGATCAGCAGGGTGATACGCAGTATTTT.

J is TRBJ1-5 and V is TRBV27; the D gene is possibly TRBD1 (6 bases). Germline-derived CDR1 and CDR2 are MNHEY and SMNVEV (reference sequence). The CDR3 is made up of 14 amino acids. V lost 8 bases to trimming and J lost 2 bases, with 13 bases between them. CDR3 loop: CASQYRVGNQPQHF. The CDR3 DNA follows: TGTGCCAGCCAATACAGGGTTGGCAATCAGCCCCAGCATTTT.

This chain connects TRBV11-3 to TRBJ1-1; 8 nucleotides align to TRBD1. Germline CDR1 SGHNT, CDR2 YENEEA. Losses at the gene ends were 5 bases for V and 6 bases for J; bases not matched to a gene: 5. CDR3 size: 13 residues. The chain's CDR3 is CASSPDRDAEAFF. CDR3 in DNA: TGTGCCAGCAGCCCGGACAGGGACGCTGAAGCTTTCTTT. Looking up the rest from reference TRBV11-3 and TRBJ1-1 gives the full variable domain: EAGVVQSPRYKIIEKKQPVAFWCNPISGHNTLYWYLQNLGQGPELLIRYENEEAVDDSQLPKDRFSAERLKGVDSTLKIQPAELGDSAVYLCASSPDRDAEAFFGQGTRLTVV.

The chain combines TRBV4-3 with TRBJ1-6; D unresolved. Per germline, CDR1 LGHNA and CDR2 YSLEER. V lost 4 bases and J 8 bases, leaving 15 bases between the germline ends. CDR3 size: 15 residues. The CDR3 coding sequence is TGCGCCAGCAGCCTCGACCGGGAAGATTATTCACCCCTCCACTTT. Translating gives CASSLDREDYSPLHF.

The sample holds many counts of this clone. CDR3 protein: CASSPSGRTGELFF. CDR3 nucleotides: TGTGCCAGCAGCCCGTCTGGGCGCACCGGGGAGCTGTTTTTT. The chain uses TRBV7-9 and TRBJ2-2, with D hard to call. Germline V gene data show CDR1 as SEHNR and CDR2 as FQNEAQ (reference sequence). V lost 5 bases to trimming and J lost 4 bases, with 11 bases between them. This CDR3 region has 14 residues.

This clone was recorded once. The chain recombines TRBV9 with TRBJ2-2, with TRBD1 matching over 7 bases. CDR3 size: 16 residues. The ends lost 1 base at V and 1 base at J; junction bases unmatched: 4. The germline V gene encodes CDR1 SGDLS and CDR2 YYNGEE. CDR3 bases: TGTGCCAGCAGCGTAAAGACAGGGATGAACACCGGGGAGCTGTTTTTT. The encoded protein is CASSVKTGMNTGELFF.

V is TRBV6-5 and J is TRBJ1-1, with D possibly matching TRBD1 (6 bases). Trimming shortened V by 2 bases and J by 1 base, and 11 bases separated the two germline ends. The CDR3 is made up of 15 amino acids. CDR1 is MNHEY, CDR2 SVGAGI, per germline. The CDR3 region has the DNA TGTGCCAGCAGTTACGGGGCAGGGGCGAACACTGAAGCTTTCTTT. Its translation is CASSYGAGANTEAFF.

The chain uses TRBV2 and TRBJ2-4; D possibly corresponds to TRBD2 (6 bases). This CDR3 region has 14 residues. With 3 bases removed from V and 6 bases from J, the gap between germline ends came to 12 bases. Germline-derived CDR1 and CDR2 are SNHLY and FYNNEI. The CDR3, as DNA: TGTGCCAGCAGTGACGAGGGAGGAGGAAACATTCAGTACTTC. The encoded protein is CASSDEGGGNIQYF.

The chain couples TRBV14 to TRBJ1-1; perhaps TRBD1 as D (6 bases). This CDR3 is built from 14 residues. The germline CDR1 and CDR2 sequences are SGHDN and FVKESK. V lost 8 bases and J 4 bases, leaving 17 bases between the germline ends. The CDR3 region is CASRRRGGGTEAFF. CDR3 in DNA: TGTGCCAGCCGGAGGCGGGGAGGGGGCACTGAAGCTTTCTTT.

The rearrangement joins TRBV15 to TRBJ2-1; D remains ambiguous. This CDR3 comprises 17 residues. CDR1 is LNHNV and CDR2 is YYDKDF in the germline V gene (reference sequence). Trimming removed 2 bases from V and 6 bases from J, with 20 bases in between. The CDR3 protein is CATSRRSSPLPSNEQFF. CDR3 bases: TGTGCCACCAGCAGACGGAGCAGCCCCCTACCCAGCAATGAGCAGTTCTTC.

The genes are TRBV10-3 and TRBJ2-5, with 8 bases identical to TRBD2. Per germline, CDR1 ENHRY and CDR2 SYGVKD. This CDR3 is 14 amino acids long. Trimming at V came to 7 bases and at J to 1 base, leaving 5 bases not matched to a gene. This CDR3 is CAIKTSGFQETQYF. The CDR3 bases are TGTGCCATCAAAACTAGCGGATTCCAAGAGACCCAGTACTTC.

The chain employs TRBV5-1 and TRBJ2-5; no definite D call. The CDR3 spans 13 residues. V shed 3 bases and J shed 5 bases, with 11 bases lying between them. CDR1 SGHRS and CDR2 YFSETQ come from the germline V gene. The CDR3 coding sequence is TGCGCCAGCAGCTCCGACACCCGGGAGACCCAGTACTTC. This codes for CASSSDTRETQYF.

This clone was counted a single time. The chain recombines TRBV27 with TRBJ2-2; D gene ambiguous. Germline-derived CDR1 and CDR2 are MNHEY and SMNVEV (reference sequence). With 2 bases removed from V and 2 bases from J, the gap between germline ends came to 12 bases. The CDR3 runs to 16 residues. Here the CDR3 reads CASSLLPVLNTGELFF. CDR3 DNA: TGTGCCAGCAGTTTACTCCCCGTACTAAACACCGGGGAGCTGTTTTTT.

The chain's CDR3 is CASNHPEANSPLHF. The DNA of the CDR3 is TGTGCCAGCAACCACCCGGAGGCTAATTCACCCCTCCACTTT. The genes are TRBV6-5 and TRBJ1-6, with D unclear. The V gene's germline CDR1 is MNHEY and CDR2 SVGAGI. The V end was cut by 7 bases, the J end by 6 bases, with 13 bases between. The CDR3 runs to 14 residues.

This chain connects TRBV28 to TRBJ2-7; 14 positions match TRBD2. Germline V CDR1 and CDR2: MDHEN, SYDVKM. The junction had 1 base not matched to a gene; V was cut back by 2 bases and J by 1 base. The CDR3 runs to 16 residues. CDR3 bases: TGTGCCAGCAGTTTAAGACTAGCGGGAGGGTCCTACGAGCAGTACTTC. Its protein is CASSLRLAGGSYEQYF.

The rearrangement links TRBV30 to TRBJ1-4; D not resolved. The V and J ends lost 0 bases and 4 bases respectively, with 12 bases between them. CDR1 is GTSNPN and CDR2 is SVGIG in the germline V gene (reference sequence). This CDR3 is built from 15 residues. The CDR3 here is CAWSVSLFYNEKLFF. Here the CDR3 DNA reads TGTGCCTGGAGTGTATCCCTGTTCTATAATGAAAAACTGTTTTTT.

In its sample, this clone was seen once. The CDR3 spells CASSLDAGGGEKLFF. Here the CDR3 DNA reads TGTGCCAGCAGCTTAGATGCAGGGGGTGGTGAAAAACTGTTTTTT. V usage is TRBV7-6 and J usage is TRBJ1-4, with 7 nucleotides matching TRBD1. CDR3 length: 15 residues. The V gene end was trimmed by 1 base and the J gene end by 7 bases; junction bases not matched to a gene: 6. CDR1 and CDR2 (germline): SGHVS, FNYEAQ.

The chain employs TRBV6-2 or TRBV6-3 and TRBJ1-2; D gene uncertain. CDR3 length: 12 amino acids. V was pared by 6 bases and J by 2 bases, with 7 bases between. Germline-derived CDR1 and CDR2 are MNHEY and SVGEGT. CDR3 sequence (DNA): TGTGCCAGCAGCGGTCAGAACTATGGCTACACCTTC. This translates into CASSGQNYGYTF.

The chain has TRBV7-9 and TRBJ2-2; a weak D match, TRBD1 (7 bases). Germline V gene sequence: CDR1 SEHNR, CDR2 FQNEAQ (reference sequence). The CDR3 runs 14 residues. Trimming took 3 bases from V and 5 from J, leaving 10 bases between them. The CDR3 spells CASSLEGATGELFF. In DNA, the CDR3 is TGTGCCAGCAGCTTGGAGGGGGCGACCGGGGAGCTGTTTTTT.